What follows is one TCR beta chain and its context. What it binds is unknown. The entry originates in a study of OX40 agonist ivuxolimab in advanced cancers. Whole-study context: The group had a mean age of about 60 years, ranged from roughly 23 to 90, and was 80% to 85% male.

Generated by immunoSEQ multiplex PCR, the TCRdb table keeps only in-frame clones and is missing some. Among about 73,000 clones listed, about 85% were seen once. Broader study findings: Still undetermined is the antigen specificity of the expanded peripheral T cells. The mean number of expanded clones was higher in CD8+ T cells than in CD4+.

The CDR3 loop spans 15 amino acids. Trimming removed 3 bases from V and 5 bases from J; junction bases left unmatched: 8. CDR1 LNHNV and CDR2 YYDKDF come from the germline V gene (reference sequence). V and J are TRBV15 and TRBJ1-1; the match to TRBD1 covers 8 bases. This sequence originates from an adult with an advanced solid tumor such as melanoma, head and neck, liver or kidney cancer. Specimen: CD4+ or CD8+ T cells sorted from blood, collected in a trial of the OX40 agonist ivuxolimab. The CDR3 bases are TGTGCCACCAGCAGGGGAGACAGGGGAAGAACTGAAGCTTTCTTT. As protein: CATSRGDRGRTEAFF.